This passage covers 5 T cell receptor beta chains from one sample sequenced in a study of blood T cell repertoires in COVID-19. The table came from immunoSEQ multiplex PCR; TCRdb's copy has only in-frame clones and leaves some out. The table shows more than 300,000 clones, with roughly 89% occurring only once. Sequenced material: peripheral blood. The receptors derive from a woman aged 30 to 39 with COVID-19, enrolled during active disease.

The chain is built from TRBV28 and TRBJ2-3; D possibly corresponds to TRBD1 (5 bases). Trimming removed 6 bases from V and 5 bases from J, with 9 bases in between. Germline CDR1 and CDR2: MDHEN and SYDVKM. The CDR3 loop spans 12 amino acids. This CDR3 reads CASRAQGDTQYF. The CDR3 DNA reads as TGTGCCAGCAGGGCCCAGGGAGATACGCAGTATTTT.

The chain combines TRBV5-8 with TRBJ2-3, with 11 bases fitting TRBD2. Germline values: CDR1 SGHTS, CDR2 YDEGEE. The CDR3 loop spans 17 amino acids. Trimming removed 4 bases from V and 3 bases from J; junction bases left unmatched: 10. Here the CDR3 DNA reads TGTGCCAGCAGCCACGCCTCTACTAGCGGGGGTACAGATACGCAGTATTTT. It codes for CASSHASTSGGTDTQYF. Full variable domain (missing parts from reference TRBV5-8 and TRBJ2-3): EAGVTQSPTHLIKTRGQQATLRCSPISGHTSVYWYQQALGLGLQFLLWYDEGEERNRGNFPPRFSGRQFPNYSSELNVNALELEDSALYLCASSHASTSGGTDTQYFGPGTRLTVL.

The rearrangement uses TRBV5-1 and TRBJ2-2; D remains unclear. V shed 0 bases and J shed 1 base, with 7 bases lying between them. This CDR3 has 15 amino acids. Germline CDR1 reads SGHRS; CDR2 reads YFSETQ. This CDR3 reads CASSLGLGNTGELFF. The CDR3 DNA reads TGCGCCAGCAGCTTGGGGCTTGGGAACACCGGGGAGCTGTTTTTT.

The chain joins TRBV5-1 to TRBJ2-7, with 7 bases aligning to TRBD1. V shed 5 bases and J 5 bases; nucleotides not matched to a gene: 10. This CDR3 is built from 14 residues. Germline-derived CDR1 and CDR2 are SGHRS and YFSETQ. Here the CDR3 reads CASRGRQGVHEQYV. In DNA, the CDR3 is TGCGCCAGCAGAGGACGACAGGGAGTCCACGAGCAGTACGTC.

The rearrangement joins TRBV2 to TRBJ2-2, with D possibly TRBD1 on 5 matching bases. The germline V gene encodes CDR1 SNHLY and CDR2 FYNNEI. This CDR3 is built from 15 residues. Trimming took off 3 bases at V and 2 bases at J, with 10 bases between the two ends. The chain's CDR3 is CASSDRGRNTGELFF. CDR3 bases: TGTGCCAGCAGTGATAGGGGCAGAAACACCGGGGAGCTGTTTTTT.